This T cell receptor beta chain was sequenced during a study of T cell responses to AZD1222 COVID-19 vaccine. Whole-study findings and limits: Spike-specific TCR breadth rose after two AZD1222 doses, and depth rose as well. Targeting of unmutated variant regions was reportedly seen in nearly half of spike-specific TCRs. Among vaccine-associated CD4 TCRs, coverage spanned spike, with dominance at 160-218 and 743-854.

About this clone itself: Its specificity is not known.

Germline-derived CDR1 and CDR2 are SGHVS and FNYEAQ. The CDR3 loop spans 16 amino acids. Trimming took off 1 base at V and 3 bases at J, with 16 bases between the two ends. The analysis combined second doses at about 4 or about 12 weeks. Assay: immunoSEQ multiplex PCR; the TCRdb copy retains only in-frame clones and omits some. Of some 69,000 clones detected, 80% appear once; the ten largest clones hold over 12%. This chain connects TRBV7-6 to TRBJ2-7; possibly TRBD2 for D (5 bases). The source of this sequence is an adult who received the AZD1222 COVID-19 vaccine. The starting material was peripheral blood, obtained 28 days after the second AZD1222 dose. CDR3 nucleotides: TGTGCCAGCAGCTTAGGTACTATTGACGGAGGCTACGAGCAGTACTTC. Protein product: CASSLGTIDGGYEQYF.